The TCR beta chain described here comes from a study of blood T cell repertoires in COVID-19. About the research overall: Italy, Spain and the United States were the sources of the convalescent and acute COVID-19 samples. The cDNA or gDNA used as material had been derived from T cells, B-cell-depleted T cells, or PBMCs.

The CDR3 spans 17 residues. Deletions cut 6 bases from V and 0 bases from J, with 19 bases between. Germline V lookup: CDR1 SGHNT, CDR2 YYREEE (reference sequence). Only in-frame clones appear in the TCRdb table, and some are missing; sequencing was by immunoSEQ multiplex PCR. The sample has roughly 74,000 clones; over 75% are singletons. The chain has TRBV5-4 and TRBJ2-1; D is undetermined. The receptor comes from a man aged 65-85 years with active or convalescent COVID-19. Sequencing was performed on peripheral blood. CDR3 coding DNA: TGTGCCAGCAACCAAGTGGGCGCCACGAGCTCCTACAATGAGCAGTTCTTC. Amino acids: CASNQVGATSSYNEQFF. Filled out from reference TRBV5-4 and TRBJ2-1, the complete variable domain reads ETGVTQSPTHLIKTRGQQVTLRCSSQSGHNTVSWYQQALGQGPQFIFQYYREEENGRGNFPPRFSGLQFPNYSSELNVNALELDDSALYLCASNQVGATSSYNEQFFGPGTRLTVL.